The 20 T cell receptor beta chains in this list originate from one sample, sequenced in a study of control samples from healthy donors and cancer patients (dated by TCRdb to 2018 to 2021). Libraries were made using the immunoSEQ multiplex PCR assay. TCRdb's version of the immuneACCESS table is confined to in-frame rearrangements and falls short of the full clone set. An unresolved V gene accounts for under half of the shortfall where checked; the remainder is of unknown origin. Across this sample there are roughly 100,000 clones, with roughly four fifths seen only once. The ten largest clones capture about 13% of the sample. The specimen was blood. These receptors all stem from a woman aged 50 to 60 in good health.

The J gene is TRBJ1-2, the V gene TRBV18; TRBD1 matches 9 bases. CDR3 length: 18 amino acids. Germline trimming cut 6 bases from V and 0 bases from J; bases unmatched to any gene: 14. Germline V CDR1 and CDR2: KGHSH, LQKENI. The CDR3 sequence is CASSFAPGTGTTNYGYTF. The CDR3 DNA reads TGTGCCAGCTCTTTCGCTCCGGGGACAGGGACTACTAACTATGGCTACACCTTC.

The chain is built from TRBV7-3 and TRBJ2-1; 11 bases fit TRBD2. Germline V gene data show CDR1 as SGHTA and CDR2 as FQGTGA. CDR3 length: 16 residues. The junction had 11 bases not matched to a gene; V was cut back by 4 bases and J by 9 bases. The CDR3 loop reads CASSSDGTSGMGEQFF. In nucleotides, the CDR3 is TGTGCCAGCAGCTCCGACGGGACTAGCGGTATGGGTGAGCAGTTCTTC.

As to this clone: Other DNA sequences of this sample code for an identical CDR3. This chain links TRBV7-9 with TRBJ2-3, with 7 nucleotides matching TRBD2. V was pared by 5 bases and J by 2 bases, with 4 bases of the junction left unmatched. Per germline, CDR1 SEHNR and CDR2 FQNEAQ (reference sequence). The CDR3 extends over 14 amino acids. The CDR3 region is CASSRSGNTDTQYF. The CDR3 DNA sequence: TGTGCCAGCAGCCGAAGCGGGAACACAGATACGCAGTATTTT.

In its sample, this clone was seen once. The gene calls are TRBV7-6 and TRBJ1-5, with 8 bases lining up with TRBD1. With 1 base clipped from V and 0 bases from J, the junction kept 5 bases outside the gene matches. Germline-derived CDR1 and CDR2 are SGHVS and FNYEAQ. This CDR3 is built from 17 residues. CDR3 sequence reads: CASSLGGTGYSNQPQHF. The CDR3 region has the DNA TGTGCCAGCAGCTTAGGAGGGACAGGCTATAGCAATCAGCCCCAGCATTTT. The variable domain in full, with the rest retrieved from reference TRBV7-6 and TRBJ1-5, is GAGVSQSPRYKVTKRGQDVALRCDPISGHVSLYWYRQALGQGPEFLTYFNYEAQQDKSGLPNDRFSAERPEGSISTLTIQRTEQRDSAMYRCASSLGGTGYSNQPQHFGDGTRLSIL.

CDR3 region: CASSLVAGSPTDTQYF. The CDR3 DNA reads TGTGCCAGCAGCTTAGTCGCGGGGAGTCCCACAGATACGCAGTATTTT. The rearrangement links TRBV11-3 to TRBJ2-3, with D possibly matching TRBD2 (6 bases). This CDR3 has 16 residues. Germline CDR1 is SGHNT and CDR2 is YENEEA. Trimming pared 1 base from V and 2 bases from J, leaving 13 bases between.

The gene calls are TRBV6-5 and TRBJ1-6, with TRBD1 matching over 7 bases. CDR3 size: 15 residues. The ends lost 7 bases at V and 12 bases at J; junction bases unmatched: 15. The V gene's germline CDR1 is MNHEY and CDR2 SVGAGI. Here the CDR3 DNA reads TGTGCCAGCACCACACCGGGACAGATTTCTAGACCCCTCCACTTT. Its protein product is CASTTPGQISRPLHF.

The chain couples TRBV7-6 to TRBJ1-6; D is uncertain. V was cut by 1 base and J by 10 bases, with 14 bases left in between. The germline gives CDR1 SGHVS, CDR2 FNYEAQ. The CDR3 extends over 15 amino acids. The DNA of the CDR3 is TGTGCCAGCAGCTTAGGAAGCTTCTCATTCTCACCCCTCCACTTT. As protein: CASSLGSFSFSPLHF.

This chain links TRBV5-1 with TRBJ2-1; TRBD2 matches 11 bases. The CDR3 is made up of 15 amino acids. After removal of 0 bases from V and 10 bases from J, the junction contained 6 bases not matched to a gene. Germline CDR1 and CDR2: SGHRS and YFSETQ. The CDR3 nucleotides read TGCGCCAGCAGCTTGGCCCCGGGACTAGCGGACGAGCAGTTCTTC. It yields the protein CASSLAPGLADEQFF.

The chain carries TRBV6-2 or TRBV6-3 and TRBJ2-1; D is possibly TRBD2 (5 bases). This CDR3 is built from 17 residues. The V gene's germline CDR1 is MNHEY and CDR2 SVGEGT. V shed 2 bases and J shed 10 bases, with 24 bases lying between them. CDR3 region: CASSYRPTRGLALEQFF. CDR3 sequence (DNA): TGTGCCAGCAGTTACCGACCTACGCGCGGGCTTGCGCTGGAGCAGTTCTTC.

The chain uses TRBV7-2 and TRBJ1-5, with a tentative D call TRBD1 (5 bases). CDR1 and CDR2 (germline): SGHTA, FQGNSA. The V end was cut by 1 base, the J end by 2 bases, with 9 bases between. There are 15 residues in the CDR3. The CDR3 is CASSLGVGGNQPQHF. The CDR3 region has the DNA TGTGCCAGCAGCTTAGGCGTGGGGGGCAATCAGCCCCAGCATTTT.

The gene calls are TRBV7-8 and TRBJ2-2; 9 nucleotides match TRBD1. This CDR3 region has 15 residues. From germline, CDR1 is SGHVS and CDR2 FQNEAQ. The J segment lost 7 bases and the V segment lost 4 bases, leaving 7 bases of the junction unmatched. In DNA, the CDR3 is TGTGCCAGCAGCTCCCGGGACAGGGTTATCGGGGAGCTGTTTTTT. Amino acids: CASSSRDRVIGELFF.

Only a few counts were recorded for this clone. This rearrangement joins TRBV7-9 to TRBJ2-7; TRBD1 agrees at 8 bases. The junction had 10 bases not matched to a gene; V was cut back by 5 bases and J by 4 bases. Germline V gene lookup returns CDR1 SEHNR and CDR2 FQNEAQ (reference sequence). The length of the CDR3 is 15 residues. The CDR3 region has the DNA TGTGCCAGCAGCCCGCCGACAGGGGTCGGGTACGAGCAGTACTTC. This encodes CASSPPTGVGYEQYF. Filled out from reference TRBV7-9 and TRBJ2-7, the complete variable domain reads DTGVSQNPRHKITKRGQNVTFRCDPISEHNRLYWYRQTLGQGPEFLTYFQNEAQLEKSRLLSDRFSAERPKGSFSTLEIQRTEQGDSAMYLCASSPPTGVGYEQYFGPGTRLTVT.

CDR3 residues: CASSATGRSYEQYF. DNA of the CDR3: TGTGCCAGCTCAGCGACAGGGCGATCCTACGAGCAGTACTTC. The chain uses TRBV18 and TRBJ2-7; TRBD1 agrees at 7 bases. The CDR3 covers 14 residues. In germline, CDR1 is KGHSH, CDR2 LQKENI. With V trimmed by 5 bases and J by 1 base, 5 bases remained unmatched. The full variable domain, in which reference TRBV18 and TRBJ2-7 provide the parts outside the CDR3, is NAGVMQNPRHLVRRRGQEARLRCSPMKGHSHVYWYRQLPEEGLKFMVYLQKENIIDESGMPKERFSAEFPKEGPSILRIQQVVRGDSAAYFCASSATGRSYEQYFGPGTRLTVT.

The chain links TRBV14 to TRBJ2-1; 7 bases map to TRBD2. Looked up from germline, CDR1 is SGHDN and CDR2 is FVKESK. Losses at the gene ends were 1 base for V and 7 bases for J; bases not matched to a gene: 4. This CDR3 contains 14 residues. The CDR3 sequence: CASSQVYGGNEQFF. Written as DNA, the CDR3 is TGTGCCAGCAGCCAAGTCTACGGGGGGAATGAGCAGTTCTTC. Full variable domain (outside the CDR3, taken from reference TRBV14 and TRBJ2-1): EAGVTQFPSHSVIEKGQTVTLRCDPISGHDNLYWYRRVMGKEIKFLLHFVKESKQDESGMPNNRFLAERTGGTYSTLKVQPAELEDSGVYFCASSQVYGGNEQFFGPGTRLTVL.

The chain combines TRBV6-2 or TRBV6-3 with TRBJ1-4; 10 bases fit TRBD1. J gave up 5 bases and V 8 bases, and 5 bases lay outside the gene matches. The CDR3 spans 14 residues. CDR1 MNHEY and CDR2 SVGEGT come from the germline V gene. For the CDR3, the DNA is TGTGCCAGCCGCCGGACAGGGGGAAATGAAAAACTGTTTTTT. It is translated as CASRRTGGNEKLFF.

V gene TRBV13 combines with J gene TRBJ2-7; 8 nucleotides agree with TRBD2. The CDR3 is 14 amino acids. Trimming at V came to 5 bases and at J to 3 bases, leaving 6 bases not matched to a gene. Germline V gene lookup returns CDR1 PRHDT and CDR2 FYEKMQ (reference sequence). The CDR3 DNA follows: TGTGCCAGCAGCATCACCGGGACTAGCTACGAGCAGTACTTC. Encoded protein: CASSITGTSYEQYF.

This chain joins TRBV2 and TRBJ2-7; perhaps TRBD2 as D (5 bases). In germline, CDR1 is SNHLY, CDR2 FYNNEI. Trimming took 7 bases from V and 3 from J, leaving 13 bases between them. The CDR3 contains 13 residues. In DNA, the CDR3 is TGTGCCAGCAAGGCGGGCGGGCTCTACGAGCAGTACTTC. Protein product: CASKAGGLYEQYF.

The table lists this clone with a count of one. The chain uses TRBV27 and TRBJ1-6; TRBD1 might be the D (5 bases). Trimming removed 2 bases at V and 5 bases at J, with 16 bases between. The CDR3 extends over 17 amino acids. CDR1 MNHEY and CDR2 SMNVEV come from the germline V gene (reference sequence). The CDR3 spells CASSLMGPSVDNSPLHF. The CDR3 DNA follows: TGTGCCAGCAGTTTAATGGGACCGTCGGTTGATAATTCACCCCTCCACTTT.

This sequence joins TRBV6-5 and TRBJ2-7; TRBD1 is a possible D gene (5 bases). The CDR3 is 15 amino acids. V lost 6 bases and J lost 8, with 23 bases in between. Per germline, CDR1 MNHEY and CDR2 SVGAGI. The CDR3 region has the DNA TGTGCCAGCAGCCAAGTCCGACAGATGATGTATCAGCAGTACTTC. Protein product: CASSQVRQMMYQQYF.

CDR3 in DNA: TGTGCCAGCAGTTACGGTACTAACTATGGCTACACCTTC. Translation: CASSYGTNYGYTF. The chain uses TRBV6-2 or TRBV6-3 and TRBJ1-2, with unresolved D. Trimming stripped 2 bases from V and 0 bases from J, with 4 bases between. The CDR3 loop spans 13 amino acids. Germline lookup yields CDR1 MNHEY and CDR2 SVGEGT.